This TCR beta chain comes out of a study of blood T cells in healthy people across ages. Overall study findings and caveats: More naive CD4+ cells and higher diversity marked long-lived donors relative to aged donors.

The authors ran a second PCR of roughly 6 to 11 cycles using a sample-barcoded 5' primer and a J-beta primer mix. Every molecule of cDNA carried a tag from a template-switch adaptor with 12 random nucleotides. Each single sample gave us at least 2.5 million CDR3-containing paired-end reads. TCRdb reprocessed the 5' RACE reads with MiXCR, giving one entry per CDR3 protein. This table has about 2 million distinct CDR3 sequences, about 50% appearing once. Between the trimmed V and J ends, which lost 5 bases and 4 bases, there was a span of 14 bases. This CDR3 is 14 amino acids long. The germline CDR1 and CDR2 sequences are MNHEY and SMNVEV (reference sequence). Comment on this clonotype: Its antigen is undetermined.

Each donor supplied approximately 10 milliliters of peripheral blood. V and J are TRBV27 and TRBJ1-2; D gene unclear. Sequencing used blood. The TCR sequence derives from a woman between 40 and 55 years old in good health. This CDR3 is CASSVVSSGYGYTF. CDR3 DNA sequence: TGTGCCAGCAGTGTCGTTAGCTCGGGCTATGGCTACACCTTC.